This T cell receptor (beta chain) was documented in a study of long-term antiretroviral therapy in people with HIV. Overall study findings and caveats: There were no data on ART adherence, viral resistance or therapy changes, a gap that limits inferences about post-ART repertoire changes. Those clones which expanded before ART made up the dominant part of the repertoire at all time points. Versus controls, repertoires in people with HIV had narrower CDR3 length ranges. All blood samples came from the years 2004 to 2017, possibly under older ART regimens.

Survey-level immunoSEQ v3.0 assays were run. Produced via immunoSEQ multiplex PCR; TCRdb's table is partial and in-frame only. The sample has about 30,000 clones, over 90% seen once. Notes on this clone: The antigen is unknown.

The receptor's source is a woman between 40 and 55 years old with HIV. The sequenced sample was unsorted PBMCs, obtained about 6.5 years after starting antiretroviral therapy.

The CDR3 loop reads CASSEAPASYEQYF. The CDR3 coding sequence is TGTGCCAGCAGCGAAGCACCGGCCTCCTACGAGCAGTACTTC. This chain links TRBV6-5 with TRBJ2-7; D remains ambiguous. The CDR3 sequence is 14 residues long. V was cut by 6 bases and J by 0 bases, with 12 bases left in between. Germline V gives CDR1 MNHEY, CDR2 SVGAGI.